In its sample, the clone carrying this T cell receptor beta chain was seen once. The naive CD8 fraction comprised CD45RO-negative cells positively selected for CCR7 and excluded terminally differentiated effector memory CD45RA+ cells. This CDR3 contains 15 residues. Trimming removed 1 base from V and 5 bases from J; junction bases left unmatched: 5. Germline V gene sequence: CDR1 SGHAT, CDR2 FQNNGV. Authors' data handling: For the immunoSEQ data, sequences were junction-only without quality scores, so filtering differed. Assay used: immunoSEQ multiplex PCR; TCRdb lists only in-frame clones, some missing. That table furnishes V, J and clone size, whereas the DNA furnished D and trimming. Of around 1.9 million clones listed, 90% to 95% are singletons. The sample comes from a study of shared clonotypes between healthy human individuals.

Material for sequencing was naive CD8+ T cells from PBMCs. V and J are TRBV11-2 and TRBJ2-3; 8 positions match TRBD2. The clonotype originates from a man aged 18-30 years in good health. Some clones in this sample may be carry-over from other donors' samples. DNA of the CDR3: TGTGCCAGCAGCTTAGCCGGGAGGGCCCAAGATACGCAGTATTTT. Translation gives CASSLAGRAQDTQYF.